This is a list of T cell receptor beta chains from one sample in a study of blood T cell repertoires in COVID-19. Produced via immunoSEQ multiplex PCR; TCRdb's table is partial and in-frame only. Here the sample spans 25,000 to 30,000 clones, 90% being singletons. Input material: peripheral blood. These receptors originate from a man between 70 and 80 years old with active or convalescent COVID-19. Both conserved end residues are part of each CDR3. The D gene is left open where the match is weak. The size field is filled for only some rows; it gives once, few, many or a size class.

d_gene: .; j_gene: TRBJ1-1; len: 15; abundance: few; v_gene: TRBV5-4; CDR3aa: CASSPVQVWNTEAFF; CDR3nt: TGTGCCAGCAGCCCGGTACAGGTTTGGAACACTGAAGCTTTCTTT
d_gene: .; j_gene: TRBJ1-1; len: 14; abundance: .; v_gene: TRBV5-4; CDR3aa: CASSKRGPGGEAFF; CDR3nt: TGTGCCAGCAGCAAGAGAGGCCCCGGGGGTGAAGCTTTCTTT
d_gene: .; j_gene: TRBJ1-2; len: 16; abundance: once; v_gene: TRBV7-2; CDR3aa: CASSGDYREPNYGYTF; CDR3nt: TGTGCCAGCAGCGGAGACTACAGGGAGCCTAACTATGGCTACACCTTC
d_gene: .; j_gene: TRBJ2-4; len: 15; abundance: .; v_gene: TRBV9; CDR3aa: CASSVEGQGAIHQYF; CDR3nt: TGTGCCAGCAGCGTAGAGGGGCAGGGCGCAATCCATCAGTACTTC
d_gene: TRBD1; j_gene: TRBJ1-4; len: 14; abundance: few; v_gene: TRBV28; CDR3aa: CATTLGQANEKLFF; CDR3nt: TGTGCCACCACCCTAGGACAGGCGAATGAAAAACTGTTTTTT
d_gene: .; j_gene: TRBJ2-7; len: 14; abundance: few; v_gene: TRBV30; CDR3aa: CAWKRGGVSYEQYF; CDR3nt: TGTGCCTGGAAGAGGGGCGGGGTATCCTACGAGCAGTACTTC
d_gene: .; j_gene: TRBJ2-2; len: 17; abundance: .; v_gene: TRBV11-3; CDR3aa: CASSPREGVAGTGELFF; CDR3nt: TGTGCCAGCAGCCCCAGGGAGGGGGTAGCGGGCACCGGGGAGCTGTTTTTT
d_gene: .; j_gene: TRBJ2-1; len: 15; abundance: .; v_gene: TRBV5-1; CDR3aa: CASSLGAARNNEQFF; CDR3nt: TGCGCCAGCAGCCTCGGAGCGGCCCGAAACAATGAGCAGTTCTTC
d_gene: TRBD1; j_gene: TRBJ1-6; len: 15; abundance: once; v_gene: TRBV14; CDR3aa: CASSQGQGGNSPLHF; CDR3nt: TGTGCCAGCAGCCAAGGACAGGGTGGTAATTCACCCCTCCACTTT
d_gene: .; j_gene: TRBJ1-1; len: 12; abundance: .; v_gene: TRBV6-5; CDR3aa: CASSSEGGKAFF; CDR3nt: TGTGCCAGCAGTTCGGAGGGAGGTAAGGCTTTCTTT
d_gene: .; j_gene: TRBJ1-1; len: 14; abundance: .; v_gene: TRBV6-5; CDR3aa: CASRGPDRYTEAFF; CDR3nt: TGTGCCAGCAGGGGACCTGACAGGTACACTGAAGCTTTCTTT
d_gene: TRBD1; j_gene: TRBJ2-3; len: 14; abundance: .; v_gene: TRBV29-1; CDR3aa: CSVRTGGFIDTQYF; CDR3nt: TGCAGCGTTAGGACAGGGGGATTTATAGATACGCAGTATTTT
d_gene: .; j_gene: TRBJ1-3; len: 16; abundance: few; v_gene: TRBV9; CDR3aa: CASSVAADPGGNTIYF; CDR3nt: TGTGCCAGCAGCGTAGCGGCCGACCCGGGAGGAAACACCATATATTTT
d_gene: TRBD1; j_gene: TRBJ2-2; len: 13; abundance: .; v_gene: TRBV7-3; CDR3aa: CASSTGVTGELFF; CDR3nt: TGTGCCAGCAGCACAGGGGTCACCGGGGAGCTGTTTTTT
d_gene: .; j_gene: TRBJ2-3; len: 17; abundance: .; v_gene: TRBV27; CDR3aa: CASSFDRTAKSTDTQYF; CDR3nt: TGTGCCAGCAGTTTTGATCGGACAGCTAAGAGCACAGATACGCAGTATTTT
d_gene: .; j_gene: TRBJ1-2; len: 15; abundance: once; v_gene: TRBV7-9; CDR3aa: CASSLDQGKIHGYTF; CDR3nt: TGTGCCAGCAGCTTAGATCAGGGGAAAATACATGGCTACACCTTC
d_gene: .; j_gene: TRBJ2-2; len: 16; abundance: .; v_gene: TRBV12-5; CDR3aa: CASGPPGVSVTGELFF; CDR3nt: TGTGCTAGTGGTCCACCGGGGGTGTCCGTGACCGGGGAGCTGTTTTTT
d_gene: TRBD1; j_gene: TRBJ1-1; len: 16; abundance: .; v_gene: TRBV5-1; CDR3aa: CASSRTGTGGWTEAFF; CDR3nt: TGCGCCAGCAGCCGGACCGGGACAGGGGGATGGACTGAAGCTTTCTTT
d_gene: TRBD1; j_gene: TRBJ1-2; len: 16; abundance: .; v_gene: TRBV27; CDR3aa: CASSAGTGGFTAWYTF; CDR3nt: TGTGCCAGCAGTGCGGGGACAGGGGGTTTTACAGCGTGGTACACCTTC
d_gene: .; j_gene: TRBJ1-1; len: 13; abundance: .; v_gene: TRBV4-3; CDR3aa: CASSQDLERGAFF; CDR3nt: TGCGCCAGCAGCCAAGATTTGGAACGGGGGGCTTTCTTT
d_gene: .; j_gene: TRBJ1-3; len: 17; abundance: once; v_gene: TRBV6-1; CDR3aa: CASSESRTSSSGNTIYF; CDR3nt: TGTGCCAGCAGTGAATCCCGGACTTCTAGCTCTGGAAACACCATATATTTT
d_gene: TRBD1; j_gene: TRBJ2-2; len: 16; abundance: .; v_gene: TRBV7-2; CDR3aa: CASSPMRGRDTGELFF; CDR3nt: TGTGCCAGCAGTCCAATGAGGGGGCGAGACACCGGGGAGCTGTTTTTT